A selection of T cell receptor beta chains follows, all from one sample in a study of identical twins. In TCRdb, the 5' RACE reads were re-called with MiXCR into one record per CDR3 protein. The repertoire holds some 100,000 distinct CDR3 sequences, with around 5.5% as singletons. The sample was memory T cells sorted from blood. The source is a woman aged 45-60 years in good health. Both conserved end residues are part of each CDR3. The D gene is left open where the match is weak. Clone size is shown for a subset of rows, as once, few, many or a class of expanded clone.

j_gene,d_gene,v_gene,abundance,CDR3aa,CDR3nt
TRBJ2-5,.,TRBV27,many,CASSLPRMSRGVGETQYF,TGTGCCAGCAGTTTACCTAGGATGTCTCGTGGGGTCGGAGAGACCCAGTACTTC
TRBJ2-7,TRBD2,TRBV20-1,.,CSALGLADTSSYEQYF,TGCAGTGCCCTGGGACTAGCGGATACTAGCTCCTACGAGCAGTACTTC
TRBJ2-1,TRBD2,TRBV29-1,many,CSVVSSGSHFYNEQFF,TGCAGCGTTGTCAGTAGCGGGAGTCACTTCTACAATGAGCAGTTCTTC
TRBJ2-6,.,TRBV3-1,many,CASSREDGANVLTF,TGTGCCAGCAGCCGCGAGGACGGGGCCAACGTCCTGACTTTC
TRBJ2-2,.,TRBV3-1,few,CASSQDSSGIGELFF,TGTGCCAGCAGCCAAGATAGTTCGGGAATCGGGGAGCTGTTTTTT
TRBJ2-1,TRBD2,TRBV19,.,CASSDPGTSGHNEQFF,TGTGCCAGTAGTGACCCCGGGACTAGCGGCCACAATGAGCAGTTCTTC
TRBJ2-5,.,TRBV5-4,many,CASSLGREETQYF,TGTGCCAGCAGCTTAGGGCGGGAAGAGACCCAGTACTTC
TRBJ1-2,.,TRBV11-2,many,CASRRDSTVYGYTF,TGTGCCAGCAGGCGCGACAGCACAGTTTATGGCTACACCTTC
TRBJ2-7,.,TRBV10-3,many,CAISEVYEQYF,TGTGCCATCAGTGAGGTGTACGAGCAGTACTTC
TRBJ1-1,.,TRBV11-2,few,CASSRPSVVAEAFF,TGTGCCAGCAGCCGCCCGAGTGTGGTGGCTGAAGCTTTCTTT
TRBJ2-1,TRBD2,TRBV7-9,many,CASSSDGTSGLSYNEQFF,TGTGCCAGCAGCTCGGACGGGACTAGCGGACTATCCTACAATGAGCAGTTCTTC
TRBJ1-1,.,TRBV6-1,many,CASRVNAGTKGATEAFF,TGTGCCAGCAGGGTCAATGCCGGGACAAAAGGCGCCACTGAAGCTTTCTTT
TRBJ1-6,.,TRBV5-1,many,CASSLDVGDSPLHF,TGCGCCAGCAGCTTGGACGTGGGGGATTCACCCCTCCACTTT
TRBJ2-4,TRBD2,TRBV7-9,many,CASSPSGVKNIQYF,TGTGCCAGCAGCCCTAGCGGGGTTAAAAACATTCAGTACTTC
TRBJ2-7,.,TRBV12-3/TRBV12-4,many,CASSFRYQQYF,TGTGCCAGCAGTTTTAGGTATCAGCAGTACTTC
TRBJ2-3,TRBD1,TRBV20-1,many,CSARGGQSTDTQYF,TGCAGTGCTAGAGGGGGACAGAGCACAGATACGCAGTATTTT
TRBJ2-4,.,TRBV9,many,CASSVGTLGENIQYF,TGTGCCAGCAGCGTAGGGACCCTTGGGGAAAACATTCAGTACTTC
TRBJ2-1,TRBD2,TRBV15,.,CATLLAGGPVDEQFF,TGTGCCACCTTACTAGCGGGAGGGCCGGTCGATGAGCAGTTCTTC
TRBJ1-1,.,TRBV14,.,CASSQEVRIPAFF,TGTGCCAGCAGCCAAGAAGTGAGGATTCCAGCTTTCTTT
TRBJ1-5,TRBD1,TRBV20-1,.,CSARVPGTVNSNQPQHF,TGCAGTGCTAGAGTTCCCGGGACAGTTAATAGCAATCAGCCCCAGCATTTT
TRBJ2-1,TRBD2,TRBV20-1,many,CSASAAGGGAEQFF,TGCAGTGCTAGTGCTGCGGGAGGGGGCGCAGAGCAGTTCTTC
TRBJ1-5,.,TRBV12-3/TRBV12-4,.,CASSPGKRDNQPQHF,TGTGCCAGCAGCCCCGGAAAGAGGGACAATCAGCCCCAGCATTTT
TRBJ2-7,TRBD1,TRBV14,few,CASSPNQPGQVNYEQYF,TGTGCCAGCAGCCCGAATCAACCGGGACAGGTGAACTACGAGCAGTACTTC
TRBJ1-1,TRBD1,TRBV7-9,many,CASSLARQGRRTEAFF,TGTGCCAGCAGCTTAGCCCGACAGGGGAGGAGGACTGAAGCTTTCTTT
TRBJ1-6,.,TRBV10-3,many,CAISEDVGGSPLHF,TGTGCCATCAGCGAGGACGTCGGTGGTTCACCCCTCCACTTT
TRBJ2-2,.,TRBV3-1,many,CASSPMRNTGELFF,TGTGCCAGCAGCCCTATGCGAAACACCGGGGAGCTGTTTTTT
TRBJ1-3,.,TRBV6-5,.,CASTVTQGGNTIYF,TGTGCCAGCACCGTTACCCAGGGTGGAAACACCATATATTTT
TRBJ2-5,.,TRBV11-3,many,CASSQGDGGETQYF,TGTGCCAGCAGCCAAGGCGATGGGGGGGAGACCCAGTACTTC
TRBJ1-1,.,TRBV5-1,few,CASSSTLNTEAFF,TGCGCCAGCAGCTCTACGTTGAACACTGAAGCTTTCTTT
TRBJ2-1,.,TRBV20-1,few,CSARPIPTRGAGLNEQFF,TGCAGTGCTAGGCCTATCCCGACCCGGGGCGCGGGATTAAATGAGCAGTTCTTC
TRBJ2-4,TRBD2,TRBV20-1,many,CSASATPGLAGQTTFLAKNIQYF,TGCAGTGCTAGCGCCACACCTGGACTAGCGGGACAAACCACGTTCCTAGCCAAAAACATTCAGTACTTC
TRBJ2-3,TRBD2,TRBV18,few,CASSSAGVRDTQYF,TGTGCCAGCTCATCAGCGGGAGTAAGGGATACGCAGTATTTT
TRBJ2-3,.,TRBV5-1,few,CASRTDTQYF,TGCGCCAGCAGAACAGATACGCAGTATTTT
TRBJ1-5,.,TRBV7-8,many,CASSLEGRGNQPQHF,TGTGCCAGCAGCTTAGAGGGACGGGGGAATCAGCCCCAGCATTTT
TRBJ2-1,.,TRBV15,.,CATSRDGQHNNEQFF,TGTGCCACCAGCAGAGATGGGCAACATAACAATGAGCAGTTCTTC
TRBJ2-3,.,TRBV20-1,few,CSARETSTDTQYF,TGCAGTGCTAGAGAGACTAGCACAGATACGCAGTATTTT
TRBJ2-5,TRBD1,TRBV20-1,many,CSAQRGLQETQYF,TGCAGTGCCCAGAGGGGGCTTCAAGAGACCCAGTACTTC
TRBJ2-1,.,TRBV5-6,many,CASSPAGRGNEQFF,TGTGCCAGCAGCCCGGCGGGACGGGGCAATGAGCAGTTCTTC
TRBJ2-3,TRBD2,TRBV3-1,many,CASSQDSTSGRVQYF,TGTGCCAGCAGCCAAGATTCGACTAGCGGGAGGGTGCAGTATTTT
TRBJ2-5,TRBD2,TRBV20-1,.,CSTNGAGGAQLVETQYF,TGCAGTACCAACGGGGCGGGAGGGGCTCAGTTGGTGGAGACCCAGTACTTC
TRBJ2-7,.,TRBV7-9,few,CASSPSLGRYEQYF,TGTGCCAGCAGCCCCTCGTTGGGGAGGTACGAGCAGTACTTC
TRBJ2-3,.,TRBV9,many,CASSPPLGDTQYF,TGTGCCAGCAGCCCCCCGTTGGGAGATACGCAGTATTTT
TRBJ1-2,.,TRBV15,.,CATSTGGTSGGYTF,TGTGCCACCAGCACCGGGGGGACCTCAGGGGGCTACACCTTC
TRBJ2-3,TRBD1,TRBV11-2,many,CASSLGTGGGDTQYF,TGTGCCAGCAGCCTCGGGACAGGAGGAGGAGATACGCAGTATTTT
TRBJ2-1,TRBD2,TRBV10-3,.,CAISLSGLAAYNEQFF,TGTGCCATCAGCCTGTCGGGACTAGCGGCCTACAATGAGCAGTTCTTC
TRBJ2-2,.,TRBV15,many,CATSRDKGVTGELFF,TGTGCCACCAGCAGAGATAAGGGGGTGACCGGGGAGCTGTTTTTT
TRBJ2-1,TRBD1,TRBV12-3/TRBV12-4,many,CASSPNDRDGLNEQFF,TGTGCCAGCAGTCCGAACGACAGGGATGGGCTCAATGAGCAGTTCTTC
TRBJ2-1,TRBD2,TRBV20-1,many,CSVPTSDWGEQFF,TGCAGTGTCCCGACTAGCGACTGGGGTGAGCAGTTCTTC
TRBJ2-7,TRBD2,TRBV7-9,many,CASTVAGLAYDQYF,TGTGCCAGCACCGTAGCGGGTCTCGCCTACGACCAGTACTTC
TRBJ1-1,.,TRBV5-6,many,CASSGAGDTEAFF,TGTGCCAGCAGCGGGGCGGGAGACACTGAAGCTTTCTTT
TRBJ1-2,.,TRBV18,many,CASSPPNINYGYTF,TGTGCCAGCTCACCACCGAATATTAACTATGGCTACACCTTC
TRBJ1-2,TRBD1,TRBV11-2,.,CASSSNRGRLTNYGYTF,TGTGCCAGCAGCTCCAACAGGGGGCGCCTGACTAACTATGGCTACACCTTC
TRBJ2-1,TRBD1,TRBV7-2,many,CASSLAGGLYNEQFF,TGTGCCAGCAGCTTAGCAGGGGGCCTCTACAATGAGCAGTTCTTC
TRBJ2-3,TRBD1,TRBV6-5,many,CASSYSTPGQGWGTDTQYF,TGTGCCAGCAGTTACTCGACCCCTGGACAGGGGTGGGGCACAGATACGCAGTATTTT
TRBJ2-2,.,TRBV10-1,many,CATLGPSFPGELFF,TGCGCCACCCTCGGTCCCTCGTTCCCAGGGGAGCTGTTTTTT
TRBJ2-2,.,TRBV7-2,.,CASSLPTRGELFF,TGTGCCAGCAGCTTACCCACCCGTGGGGAGCTGTTTTTT
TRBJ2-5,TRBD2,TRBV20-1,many,CSASVTGTRKETQYF,TGCAGTGCTAGTGTGACCGGGACTAGAAAGGAGACCCAGTACTTC
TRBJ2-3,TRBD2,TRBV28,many,CASSLMAGGGSDTQYF,TGTGCCAGCAGTTTAATGGCGGGAGGGGGCTCAGATACGCAGTATTTT
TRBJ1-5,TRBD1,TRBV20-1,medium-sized,CSAPLGTGSHQPQHF,TGCAGTGCCCCGCTAGGGACAGGAAGTCATCAGCCCCAGCATTTT